A single sample is the source of the 26 T cell receptor beta chains below, sequenced in a study of CD4 T cells in relation to SARS-CoV-2 and coronaviruses. The table came from immunoSEQ multiplex PCR; TCRdb's copy has only in-frame clones and leaves some out. The table includes under 30,000 clones, around 72% detected once. No antigens are known for them. The unexposed donors gave CD4+ T cells in about 2011-2018, prior to COVID-19. Isolation of CD4+ T cells took place after approximately 11 days in culture. Sequencing was carried out using CD4+ T cells from PBMCs, cultured in vitro. The receptors were gathered from a human donor in good health.

The chain recombines TRBV6-5 with TRBJ1-2, with D tentatively TRBD1 (6 bases). The V gene lost 6 bases and the J gene lost 4 bases, with 15 bases spanning the gap. This CDR3 spans 14 amino acids. Per the germline V gene, CDR1 is MNHEY and CDR2 is SVGAGI. CDR3 region: CASRTYPGAYGYTF. The CDR3 coding sequence is TGTGCCAGCAGGACTTACCCGGGGGCCTATGGCTACACCTTC.

In its sample, this clone was seen a few times. The V gene is TRBV6-6, the J gene TRBJ2-3; D uncertain. The V and J ends lost 4 bases and 2 bases respectively, with 10 bases between them. The CDR3 contains 14 residues. From germline, CDR1 is MNHNY and CDR2 SVGAGI (reference sequence). CDR3: CASSSVRTTDTQYF. The CDR3 DNA sequence: TGTGCCAGCAGTTCCGTTCGGACCACAGATACGCAGTATTTT.

The V call is TRBV5-1, the J call TRBJ1-2; D ambiguous. Germline V CDR1 and CDR2: SGHRS, YFSETQ. V was cut by 0 bases and J by 8 bases, with 8 bases left in between. This CDR3 is 12 amino acids long. CDR3 in DNA: TGCGCCAGCAGCTTGGGGCCGGACGGCTACACCTTC. It is translated as CASSLGPDGYTF. The whole variable domain, remainder taken from reference TRBV5-1 and TRBJ1-2, is KAGVTQTPRYLIKTRGQQVTLSCSPISGHRSVSWYQQTPGQGLQFLFEYFSETQRNKGNFPGRFSGRQFSNSRSEMNVSTLELGDSALYLCASSLGPDGYTFGSGTRLTVV.

Written as DNA, the CDR3 is TGTGCCAGCAGCGCTCAACAGGGGGGGAACACTGAAGCTTTCTTT. As protein: CASSAQQGGNTEAFF. This sequence joins TRBV7-6 and TRBJ1-1, with 8 positions matching TRBD1. J gave up 1 base and V 5 bases, and 6 bases lay outside the gene matches. CDR3 length: 15 amino acids. The V gene's germline CDR1 is SGHVS and CDR2 FNYEAQ. Filled out from reference TRBV7-6 and TRBJ1-1, the complete variable domain reads GAGVSQSPRYKVTKRGQDVALRCDPISGHVSLYWYRQALGQGPEFLTYFNYEAQQDKSGLPNDRFSAERPEGSISTLTIQRTEQRDSAMYRCASSAQQGGNTEAFFGQGTRLTVV.

The V gene is TRBV19, the J gene TRBJ1-1; D not resolved. Trimming removed 7 bases at V and 8 bases at J, with 20 bases between. The germline V gene has CDR1 LNHDA and CDR2 SQIVND (reference sequence). The CDR3 consists of 14 residues. CDR3 coding DNA: TGTGCCAGTACCCCCGACTCACAATTGCGAGAAGCTTTCTTT. Translation: CASTPDSQLREAFF.

This chain links TRBV19 with TRBJ2-5; tentative D call: TRBD2 (6 bases). V was trimmed by 5 bases and J by 1 base, leaving 14 bases between them. This CDR3 is 15 amino acids long. Germline V gives CDR1 LNHDA, CDR2 SQIVND (reference sequence). The CDR3 nucleotides read TGTGCCAGTAGTCTTTCCGGGACTGCCCAAGAGACCCAGTACTTC. This codes for CASSLSGTAQETQYF.

CDR3: CASSESNRGNTIYF. DNA of the CDR3: TGTGCCAGCAGTGAATCTAACAGAGGAAACACCATATATTTT. The rearrangement links TRBV25-1 to TRBJ1-3; D unclear. Germline-derived CDR1 and CDR2 are MGHDK and SYGVNS. The CDR3 is made up of 14 amino acids. Trimming took 1 base from V and 4 from J, leaving 8 bases between them.

The J gene is TRBJ1-3, the V gene TRBV4-3; D gene uncertain. Trimming stripped 0 bases from V and 7 bases from J, with 7 bases between. In germline, CDR1 is LGHNA, CDR2 YSLEER. The CDR3 contains 13 residues. The DNA for the CDR3 is TGCGCCAGCAGCCAAGATCGCAGGAACACCATATATTTT. Its protein is CASSQDRRNTIYF.

The chain uses TRBV6-5 and TRBJ2-5; 11 bases align to TRBD2. Per the germline V gene, CDR1 is MNHEY and CDR2 is SVGAGI. V was pared by 6 bases and J by 2 bases, with 5 bases of the junction left unmatched. The CDR3 runs to 15 residues. CDR3 sequence: CASSPPSGGQETQYF. The CDR3 DNA sequence: TGTGCCAGCAGCCCACCTAGCGGGGGGCAAGAGACCCAGTACTTC.

The V gene is TRBV4-3, the J gene TRBJ1-1; D is unresolved. V was cut by 0 bases and J by 1 base, with 9 bases left in between. This CDR3 region has 15 residues. Germline V lookup: CDR1 LGHNA, CDR2 YSLEER. CDR3 bases: TGCGCCAGCAGCCAAGACCCAGGCCGGAACACTGAAGCTTTCTTT. Translating it yields CASSQDPGRNTEAFF.

In its sample, this clone was seen a few times. This chain connects TRBV3-1 (or the pseudogene TRBV3-2) to TRBJ1-2; D perhaps matches TRBD1 (5 bases). Per germline, CDR1 LGHDT and CDR2 YNNKEL (reference sequence). The CDR3 consists of 16 residues. V was shortened by 0 bases and J by 2 bases, with 13 bases between the two germline ends. DNA for the CDR3: TGTGCCAGCAGCCAAGAAGGGGCAGCGGGGAACTATGGCTACACCTTC. Its translation: CASSQEGAAGNYGYTF.

V is TRBV7-2 and J is TRBJ2-1; 10 bases map to TRBD2. V lost 1 base and J lost 5; bases outside the gene matches: 14. The CDR3 contains 19 residues. Germline values: CDR1 SGHTA, CDR2 FQGNSA. The CDR3 nucleotides read TGTGCCAGCAGCTTAGGGTCTTTCAGGCTAGCGGGAGTGGACAATGAGCAGTTCTTC. Translating it yields CASSLGSFRLAGVDNEQFF.

The sample holds a few counts of this clone. This chain uses TRBV7-2 with TRBJ1-6, with D perhaps TRBD1 (5 bases). Germline values: CDR1 SGHTA, CDR2 FQGNSA. The germline V and J ends were trimmed by 5 bases and 7 bases, with 15 bases remaining between them. The CDR3 length is 15 residues. CDR3 in amino acids: CASSLRPGANSPLHF. As DNA, the CDR3 is TGTGCCAGCAGCCTCCGGCCCGGGGCGAATTCACCCCTCCACTTT.

This clone has only one observation. The chain links TRBV9 to TRBJ1-3; D unresolved. V was trimmed by 4 bases and J by 0 bases, leaving 11 bases between them. This CDR3 contains 15 residues. Germline V gene data show CDR1 as SGDLS and CDR2 as YYNGEE. The chain's CDR3 is CASSPAPASGNTIYF. DNA for the CDR3: TGTGCCAGCAGCCCAGCCCCTGCCTCTGGAAACACCATATATTTT.

This rearrangement joins TRBV11-3 to TRBJ1-4, with D possibly TRBD1 on 6 matching bases. Germline loops: CDR1 SGHNT, CDR2 YENEEA. V lost 2 bases and J lost 0, with 19 bases in between. The CDR3 length is 19 residues. The CDR3 DNA is TGTGCCAGCAGCTTAATCGGGGCTAGGGGGAGCACAACTAATGAAAAACTGTTTTTT. Translating gives CASSLIGARGSTTNEKLFF. Full variable domain (remainder filled in from reference TRBV11-3 and TRBJ1-4): EAGVVQSPRYKIIEKKQPVAFWCNPISGHNTLYWYLQNLGQGPELLIRYENEEAVDDSQLPKDRFSAERLKGVDSTLKIQPAELGDSAVYLCASSLIGARGSTTNEKLFFGSGTQLSVL.

The J gene is TRBJ2-5, the V gene TRBV4-2; D possibly corresponds to TRBD2 (5 bases). V was trimmed by 1 base and J by 7 bases, leaving 10 bases between them. Germline V CDR1 and CDR2: LGHNA, YNFKEQ. The CDR3 totals 13 residues. The CDR3 nucleotides are TGTGCCAGCAGCCAAGTTCCAGAGGGGACCCAGTACTTC. This codes for CASSQVPEGTQYF.

The chain employs TRBV18 and TRBJ1-1; 8 bases are shared with TRBD1. In germline, CDR1 is KGHSH, CDR2 LQKENI. This CDR3 is built from 16 residues. The J segment lost 5 bases and the V segment lost 3 bases, leaving 11 bases of the junction unmatched. The CDR3 DNA reads as TGTGCCAGCTCACCGGCACGGACAGGGAAAAGGACTGAAGCTTTCTTT. Its translation: CASSPARTGKRTEAFF.

The chain recombines TRBV9 with TRBJ1-6, with D uncertain. V gave up 0 bases and J gave up 6 bases, with 10 bases separating them. CDR1 SGDLS and CDR2 YYNGEE come from the germline V gene. This CDR3 is built from 15 residues. The chain's CDR3 is CASSVAGDTNSPLHF. CDR3 in DNA: TGTGCCAGCAGCGTAGCTGGTGACACTAATTCACCCCTCCACTTT.

The rearrangement uses TRBV12-3 or TRBV12-4 and TRBJ1-1; D gene unclear. Trimming took off 7 bases at V and 7 bases at J, with 13 bases between the two ends. There are 12 residues in the CDR3. In DNA, the CDR3 is TGTGCCAGCAAAACGGCCGGGTATGAAGCTTTCTTT. It codes for CASKTAGYEAFF.

CDR3 loop: CASKSGTFHADTQYF. In DNA, the CDR3 is TGCGCCAGCAAATCCGGGACTTTCCATGCAGATACGCAGTATTTT. The rearrangement joins TRBV5-1 to TRBJ2-3, with D perhaps TRBD2 (6 bases). CDR3 length: 15 amino acids. V lost 6 bases and J 4 bases, leaving 18 bases between the germline ends. Germline V gene sequence: CDR1 SGHRS, CDR2 YFSETQ.

The chain joins TRBV6-2 or TRBV6-3 to TRBJ2-1; 10 nucleotides agree with TRBD2. This CDR3 contains 16 residues. Losses at the gene ends were 5 bases for V and 9 bases for J; bases not matched to a gene: 13. From germline, CDR1 is MNHEY and CDR2 SVGEGT. CDR3 bases: TGTGCCAGCAGTGACGAGTGGCTAGCGGGAGTTGTTGAGCAGTTCTTC. Amino acids: CASSDEWLAGVVEQFF.

CDR3: CASSTTGGSYEQYF. The CDR3 DNA reads as TGTGCCAGCAGCACCACAGGGGGAAGCTACGAGCAGTACTTC. The V gene is TRBV7-2, the J gene TRBJ2-7; 8 positions match TRBD1. The CDR3 is 14 residues long. Germline V gene lookup returns CDR1 SGHTA and CDR2 FQGNSA. The J segment lost 3 bases and the V segment lost 5 bases, leaving 6 bases of the junction unmatched.

The chain recombines TRBV18 with TRBJ2-5, with D perhaps being TRBD1 or TRBD2 (6 bases each). CDR1 is KGHSH and CDR2 is LQKENI in the germline V gene. This CDR3 contains 15 residues. Deletions cut 0 bases from V and 4 bases from J, with 12 bases between. Here the CDR3 DNA reads TGTGCCAGCTCACCACCGGCCGGGGGCGGAGAGACCCAGTACTTC. Residues: CASSPPAGGGETQYF.

The chain couples TRBV7-2 to TRBJ1-1; D ambiguous. Trimming left V 7 bases short and J 3 bases short, with 12 bases between. This CDR3 is built from 13 residues. Per germline, CDR1 SGHTA and CDR2 FQGNSA. The CDR3 loop is CASTALLDTEAFF. For the CDR3, the DNA is TGTGCCAGCACCGCCCTTCTGGACACTGAAGCTTTCTTT.

V is TRBV11-2 and J is TRBJ2-3, with D perhaps TRBD1 or TRBD2 (5 bases each). The CDR3 is 16 residues long. Trimming left V 1 base short and J 2 bases short, with 13 bases between. CDR1 is SGHAT, CDR2 FQNNGV, per germline. This chain's CDR3 is CASSLVGDPSTDTQYF. CDR3 DNA: TGTGCCAGCAGCTTAGTGGGGGACCCGTCCACAGATACGCAGTATTTT.

This chain uses TRBV5-1 with TRBJ2-1; D is perhaps TRBD1 (7 bases). Trimming cost V 0 bases and J 10 bases, with 11 bases left between them. CDR1 SGHRS and CDR2 YFSETQ come from the germline V gene. The CDR3 consists of 13 residues. The CDR3 DNA is TGCGCCAGCAGCTTGGGACAGGGAGGAGAGCAGTTCTTC. Amino acids: CASSLGQGGEQFF.